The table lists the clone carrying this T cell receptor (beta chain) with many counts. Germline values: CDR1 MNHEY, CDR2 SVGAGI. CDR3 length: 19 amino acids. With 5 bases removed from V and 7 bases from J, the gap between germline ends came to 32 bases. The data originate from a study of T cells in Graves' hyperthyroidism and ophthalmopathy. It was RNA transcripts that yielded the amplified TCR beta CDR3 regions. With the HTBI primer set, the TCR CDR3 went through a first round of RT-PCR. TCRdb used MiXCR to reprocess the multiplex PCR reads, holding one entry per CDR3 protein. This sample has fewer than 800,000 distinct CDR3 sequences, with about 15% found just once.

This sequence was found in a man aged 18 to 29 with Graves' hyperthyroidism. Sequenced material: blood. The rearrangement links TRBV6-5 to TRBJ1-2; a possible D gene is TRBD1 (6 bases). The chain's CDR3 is CASSPFLRGRSSLLGGYTF. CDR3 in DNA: TGTGCCAGCAGTCCCTTCCTCAGGGGCCGTAGTTCCCTATTGGGTGGCTACACCTTC.